This T cell receptor (beta chain) was recovered during a study of T cell responses to AZD1222 COVID-19 vaccine. Study findings and constraints: Clonal diversity was possibly underestimated, and the donors were mostly white British, with more females. None of the repertoires were sampled until the peak T cell response had passed. Just five to seven people given AZD1222 tested seropositive at baseline. Rises in breadth and depth of Spike-specific TCRs came after two AZD1222 doses.

The CDR3 consists of 14 residues. The V end lost 0 bases, the J end lost 10 bases, and 11 bases lay between the germline ends. Germline values: CDR1 SGHNT, CDR2 YYREEE (reference sequence). As concerns this clone: Its antigen is undetermined.

Generated by immunoSEQ multiplex PCR, the TCRdb table keeps only in-frame clones and is missing some. The sample contains over 150,000 clones, roughly nine tenths of which appear only once. This sample comprised peripheral blood, obtained on day 0 of AZD1222 vaccination. The TCR originated in an adult in good health. The gene calls are TRBV5-4 and TRBJ1-6, with TRBD1 as a possible D gene (5 bases). The CDR3 nucleotides are TGTGCCAGCAGCTTGGCGGCAGGGAGATCACCCCTCCACTTT. This gives the protein CASSLAAGRSPLHF.